The 24 T cell receptor beta chains presented below share a single source sample, sequenced in a study of blood T cell repertoires in COVID-19. Sequencing was performed with immunoSEQ multiplex PCR; in TCRdb, only in-frame clones are kept and a portion is missing. The table includes tens of thousands of clones, roughly 84% detected once. What was sequenced was peripheral blood. The receptors were sampled from a human donor in a cohort sampled during active COVID-19.

There are a few counts of this clone. The chain uses TRBV27 and TRBJ2-5; possible D gene TRBD1, 6 bases. CDR1 is MNHEY, CDR2 SMNVEV, per germline (reference sequence). The CDR3 runs to 16 residues. V was trimmed by 6 bases and J by 0 bases, leaving 17 bases between them. The CDR3 loop reads CASRSGDRLYQETQYF. As DNA, the CDR3 is TGTGCCAGCAGATCAGGAGACAGGCTGTACCAAGAGACCCAGTACTTC.

J is TRBJ2-1 and V is TRBV27; 9 positions match TRBD2. Germline CDR1 and CDR2: MNHEY and SMNVEV (reference sequence). The CDR3 covers 18 residues. J was trimmed by 4 bases and V by 2 bases; bases with no gene match: 12. CDR3 sequence (DNA): TGTGCCAGCAGTTTAATGGCGGGGGGGCCGGGGAGATACAATGAGCAGTTCTTC. Translating it yields CASSLMAGGPGRYNEQFF.

The rearrangement uses TRBV28 and TRBJ1-3; D is unclear. The CDR3 has 14 residues. V lost 6 bases and J lost 2, with 11 bases in between. From germline, CDR1 is MDHEN and CDR2 SYDVKM. CDR3 DNA: TGTGCCAGCAGCCTGGGAGGGCCTGGAAACACCATATATTTT. This sequence encodes CASSLGGPGNTIYF.

The chain uses TRBV4-1 and TRBJ2-3; 10 bases line up with TRBD1. The CDR3 runs to 16 residues. Germline CDR1 MGHRA, CDR2 YSYEKL. The V segment lost 3 bases and the J segment 2 bases; nucleotides outside the gene matches: 5. Here the CDR3 reads CASSQGTGANTDTQYF. In DNA, the CDR3 is TGCGCCAGCAGCCAGGGGACAGGGGCCAACACAGATACGCAGTATTTT.

This rearrangement joins TRBV6-4 to TRBJ2-2; D is perhaps TRBD2 (6 bases). Trimming cost V 0 bases and J 5 bases, with 13 bases left between them. This CDR3 region has 16 residues. From germline, CDR1 is MRHNA and CDR2 SNTAGT. CDR3: CASSDSGGVTTGELFF. DNA of the CDR3: TGTGCCAGCAGTGACTCAGGAGGGGTCACGACCGGGGAGCTGTTTTTT.

This sequence joins TRBV11-2 and TRBJ1-5; no clear D. This CDR3 has 13 residues. V dropped 4 bases and J dropped 3 bases, with 7 bases sitting between them. Germline loops: CDR1 SGHAT, CDR2 FQNNGV. CDR3 amino acids: CASSSGNNQPQHF. In DNA form, the CDR3 reads TGTGCCAGCAGCTCCGGGAACAATCAGCCCCAGCATTTT. Together with reference TRBV11-2 and TRBJ1-5, the CDR3 gives the full variable domain: EAGVAQSPRYKIIEKRQSVAFWCNPISGHATLYWYQQILGQGPKLLIQFQNNGVVDDSQLPKDRFSAERLKGVDSTLKIQPAKLEDSAVYLCASSSGNNQPQHFGDGTRLSIL.

This chain uses TRBV7-9 with TRBJ1-4, with D tentatively TRBD1 (5 bases). The V gene lost 1 base and the J gene lost 6 bases, with 12 bases spanning the gap. The CDR3 totals 15 residues. The germline gives CDR1 SEHNR, CDR2 FQNEAQ (reference sequence). The DNA for the CDR3 is TGTGCCAGCAGCTTAGGGCAGGGTCATGATGAAAAACTGTTTTTT. The encoded protein is CASSLGQGHDEKLFF.

This chain links TRBV6-1 with TRBJ2-7; D ambiguous. CDR1 MNHNS and CDR2 SASEGT come from the germline V gene. V was trimmed by 2 bases and J by 3 bases, leaving 8 bases between them. This CDR3 has 13 amino acids. CDR3 amino acids: CASSEIESYEQYF. Written as DNA, the CDR3 is TGTGCCAGCAGTGAAATTGAGAGCTACGAGCAGTACTTC.

The chain has TRBV4-3 and TRBJ1-2; D might be TRBD1 (5 bases). Per germline, CDR1 LGHNA and CDR2 YSLEER. The V end was cut by 0 bases, the J end by 3 bases, with 14 bases between. The CDR3 length is 16 residues. DNA of the CDR3: TGCGCCAGCAGCCAAGATCGGCGGGGGATGGACTATGGCTACACCTTC. Protein product: CASSQDRRGMDYGYTF.

The chain employs TRBV9 and TRBJ2-1, with TRBD1 as a possible D gene (5 bases). The germline V gene has CDR1 SGDLS and CDR2 YYNGEE. The CDR3 extends over 14 amino acids. V dropped 2 bases and J dropped 9 bases, with 15 bases sitting between them. The DNA for the CDR3 is TGTGCCAGCAGCGTGGGGCACCGCTCCACTGAGCAGTTCTTC. Protein sequence: CASSVGHRSTEQFF.

The J gene is TRBJ1-4, the V gene TRBV19, with D perhaps matching TRBD1 (6 bases). V was cut by 6 bases and J by 5 bases, with 13 bases left in between. The CDR3 has 14 amino acids. The germline V gene has CDR1 LNHDA and CDR2 SQIVND (reference sequence). The CDR3 is CASSRGQPNEKLFF. The CDR3 bases are TGTGCCAGTAGCCGGGGACAACCGAATGAAAAACTGTTTTTT.

This rearrangement joins TRBV7-9 to TRBJ2-5; the D gene is possibly TRBD1 (6 bases). The length of the CDR3 is 14 residues. CDR1 is SEHNR and CDR2 is FQNEAQ in the germline V gene (reference sequence). V was shortened by 5 bases and J by 5 bases, with 15 bases between the two germline ends. CDR3 residues: CASSRTASGETQYF. CDR3 DNA sequence: TGTGCCAGCAGCCGGACAGCTTCAGGGGAGACCCAGTACTTC.

The chain carries TRBV24-1 and TRBJ1-2; TRBD1 aligns across 10 bases. The CDR3 is 15 amino acids. J gave up 4 bases and V 4 bases, and 5 bases lay outside the gene matches. Germline CDR1 reads KGHDR; CDR2 reads SFDVKD. CDR3: CATSEPTGGIYGYTF. The DNA of the CDR3 is TGTGCCACCAGTGAACCGACAGGGGGCATCTATGGCTACACCTTC.

The chain combines TRBV7-8 with TRBJ2-3, with 7 bases that match TRBD2. The CDR3 is made up of 15 amino acids. With V trimmed by 5 bases and J by 0 bases, 5 bases remained unmatched. The germline V gene encodes CDR1 SGHVS and CDR2 FQNEAQ. The CDR3, as DNA: TGTGCCAGCAGCCGACTAGCCCAAAGCACAGATACGCAGTATTTT. As protein: CASSRLAQSTDTQYF.

The chain carries TRBV4-1 and TRBJ2-1; D might be TRBD1 (6 bases). Trimming cost V 6 bases and J 0 bases, with 9 bases left between them. Looked up from germline, CDR1 is MGHRA and CDR2 is YSYEKL. The CDR3 consists of 14 residues. CDR3 sequence (DNA): TGCGCCAGCAGACAGGGCCACTCCTACAATGAGCAGTTCTTC. Residues: CASRQGHSYNEQFF.

This sequence joins TRBV3-1 (or the pseudogene TRBV3-2) and TRBJ2-5; no reliable D call. The CDR3 sequence is 13 residues long. Germline values: CDR1 LGHDT, CDR2 YNNKEL (reference sequence). The V gene lost 2 bases and the J gene lost 5 bases, with 9 bases spanning the gap. The CDR3 sequence: CASSQMAVETQYF. As DNA, the CDR3 is TGTGCCAGCAGCCAAATGGCGGTGGAGACCCAGTACTTC.

This clone was detected a few times. The chain combines TRBV11-3 with TRBJ1-6, with D maybe TRBD1 (5 bases). CDR1 is SGHNT, CDR2 YENEEA, per germline. The CDR3 is 17 residues long. Between the trimmed V and J ends, which lost 4 bases and 2 bases, there was a span of 15 bases. The CDR3: CASSWGTRSTYNSPLHF. CDR3 DNA: TGTGCCAGCAGCTGGGGCACCCGGAGCACCTATAATTCACCCCTCCACTTT.

The chain is built from TRBV2 and TRBJ2-1, with 9 bases fitting TRBD2. Losses at the gene ends were 10 bases for V and 9 bases for J; bases not matched to a gene: 13. Germline assignment: CDR1 SNHLY and CDR2 FYNNEI. The CDR3 consists of 14 residues. In DNA, the CDR3 is TGTGCCACTTCACTCGGGACTAGCAAAGGTGAGCAGTTCTTC. Amino acids: CATSLGTSKGEQFF.

This chain links TRBV5-1 with TRBJ1-2; D might be TRBD1 (6 bases). Germline CDR1 SGHRS, CDR2 YFSETQ. The V end lost 1 base, the J end lost 8 bases, and 12 bases lay between the germline ends. The CDR3 runs to 13 residues. The CDR3 DNA reads as TGCGCCAGCAGCTTGTCGGGCGGGGGCGGCTACACCTTC. Translating it yields CASSLSGGGGYTF.

This clone was detected once. V and J are TRBV2 and TRBJ2-1; D perhaps matches TRBD2 (6 bases). Between the trimmed V and J ends, which lost 6 bases and 2 bases, there was a span of 17 bases. The CDR3 totals 16 residues. Germline V lookup: CDR1 SNHLY, CDR2 FYNNEI. The CDR3 is CASRGLRDGAYNEQFF. For the CDR3, the DNA is TGTGCCAGCAGGGGACTTAGGGACGGAGCCTACAATGAGCAGTTCTTC.

The gene calls are TRBV16 and TRBJ2-7; 8 positions match TRBD1. The CDR3 consists of 14 residues. With 5 bases clipped from V and 1 base from J, the junction kept 4 bases outside the gene matches. CDR1 and CDR2 (germline): KGHSY, FQNENV. This chain's CDR3 is CASSETGVSYEQYF. CDR3 sequence (DNA): TGTGCCAGCAGCGAGACAGGGGTTTCCTACGAGCAGTACTTC.

The gene calls are TRBV7-8 and TRBJ1-2; a weak D match, TRBD1 (6 bases). V was cut by 5 bases and J by 8 bases, with 18 bases left in between. Germline CDR1 SGHVS, CDR2 FQNEAQ. This CDR3 region has 14 residues. CDR3: CASSRGGGGTGYTF. The DNA for the CDR3 is TGTGCCAGCAGCCGGGGCGGGGGGGGCACGGGCTACACCTTC.

This clone was detected once. A read error may account for a junction end that differs from germline. The rearrangement links TRBV28 to TRBJ2-7; D is perhaps TRBD1 (5 bases). Germline lookup yields CDR1 MDHEN and CDR2 SYDVKM. CDR3 size: 12 residues. The CDR3 DNA reads TGTGCCAGCAGTCCAGGTGGGGCCCCCTACTTCTTC. It is translated as CASSPGGAPYFF.

The chain couples TRBV27 to TRBJ1-6; D is uncertain. The V gene lost 3 bases and the J gene lost 6 bases, with 9 bases spanning the gap. CDR1 is MNHEY, CDR2 SMNVEV, per germline (reference sequence). CDR3 length: 14 amino acids. The CDR3: CASSFSGSNSPLHF. CDR3 nucleotide sequence: TGTGCCAGCAGTTTCAGTGGGAGTAATTCACCCCTCCACTTT.